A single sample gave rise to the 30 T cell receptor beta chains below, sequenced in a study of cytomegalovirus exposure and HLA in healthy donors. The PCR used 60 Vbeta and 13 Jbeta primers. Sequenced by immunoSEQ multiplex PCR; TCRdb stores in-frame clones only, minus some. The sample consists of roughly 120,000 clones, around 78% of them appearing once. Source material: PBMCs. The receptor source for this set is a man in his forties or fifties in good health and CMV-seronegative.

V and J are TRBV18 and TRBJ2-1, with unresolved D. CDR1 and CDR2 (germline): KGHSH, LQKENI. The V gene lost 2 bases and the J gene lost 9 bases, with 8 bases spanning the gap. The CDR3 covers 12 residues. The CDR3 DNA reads TGTGCCAGCTCACCATTTATTAGTGAGCAGTTCTTC. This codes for CASSPFISEQFF. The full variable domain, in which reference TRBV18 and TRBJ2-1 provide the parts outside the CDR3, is NAGVMQNPRHLVRRRGQEARLRCSPMKGHSHVYWYRQLPEEGLKFMVYLQKENIIDESGMPKERFSAEFPKEGPSILRIQQVVRGDSAAYFCASSPFISEQFFGPGTRLTVL.

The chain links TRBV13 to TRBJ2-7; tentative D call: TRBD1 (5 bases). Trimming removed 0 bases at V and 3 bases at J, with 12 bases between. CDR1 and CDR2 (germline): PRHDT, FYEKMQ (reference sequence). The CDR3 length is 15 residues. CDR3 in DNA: TGTGCCAGCAGCTTAGGGAGGTGGACAAGCTACGAGCAGTACTTC. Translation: CASSLGRWTSYEQYF.

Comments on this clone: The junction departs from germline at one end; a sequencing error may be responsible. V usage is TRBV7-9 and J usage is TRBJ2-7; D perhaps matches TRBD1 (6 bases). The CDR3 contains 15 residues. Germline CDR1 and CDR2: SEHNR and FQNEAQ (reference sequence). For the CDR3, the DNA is TGTTCCAGCAGCTTACAGGGAACTGTATCCTACGAGCAGTACTTC. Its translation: CSSSLQGTVSYEQYF. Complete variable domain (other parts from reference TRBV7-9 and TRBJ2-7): DTGVSQNPRHKITKRGQNVTFRCDPISEHNRLYWYRQTLGQGPEFLTYFQNEAQLEKSRLLSDRFSAERPKGSFSTLEIQRTEQGDSAMYLCSSSLQGTVSYEQYFGPGTRLTVT.

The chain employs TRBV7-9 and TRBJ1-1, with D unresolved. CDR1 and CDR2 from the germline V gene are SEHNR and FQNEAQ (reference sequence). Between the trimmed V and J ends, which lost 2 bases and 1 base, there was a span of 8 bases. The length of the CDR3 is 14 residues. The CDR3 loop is CASSLTAQNTEAFF. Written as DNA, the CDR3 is TGTGCCAGCAGCTTAACAGCCCAGAACACTGAAGCTTTCTTT.

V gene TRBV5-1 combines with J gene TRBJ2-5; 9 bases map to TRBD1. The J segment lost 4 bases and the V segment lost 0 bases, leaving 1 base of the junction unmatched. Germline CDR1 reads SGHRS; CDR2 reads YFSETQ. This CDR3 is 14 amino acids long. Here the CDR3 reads CASSLAGQGETQYF. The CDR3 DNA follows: TGCGCCAGCAGCTTGGCGGGACAGGGAGAGACCCAGTACTTC. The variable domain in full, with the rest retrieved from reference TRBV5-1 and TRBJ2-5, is KAGVTQTPRYLIKTRGQQVTLSCSPISGHRSVSWYQQTPGQGLQFLFEYFSETQRNKGNFPGRFSGRQFSNSRSEMNVSTLELGDSALYLCASSLAGQGETQYFGPGTRLLVL.

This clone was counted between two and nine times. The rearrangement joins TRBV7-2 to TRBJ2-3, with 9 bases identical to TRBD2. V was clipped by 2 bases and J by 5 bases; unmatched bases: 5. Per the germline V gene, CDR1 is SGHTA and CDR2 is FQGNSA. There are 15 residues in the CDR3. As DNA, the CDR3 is TGTGCCAGCAGCTTATCAGCGGGGGGCGTAGATACGCAGTATTTT. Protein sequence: CASSLSAGGVDTQYF.

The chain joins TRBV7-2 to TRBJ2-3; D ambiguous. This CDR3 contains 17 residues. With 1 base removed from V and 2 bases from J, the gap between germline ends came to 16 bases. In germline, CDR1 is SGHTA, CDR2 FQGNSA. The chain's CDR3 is CASSLVFPRQATDTQYF. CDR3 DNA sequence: TGTGCCAGCAGCTTAGTCTTCCCCCGACAAGCCACAGATACGCAGTATTTT.

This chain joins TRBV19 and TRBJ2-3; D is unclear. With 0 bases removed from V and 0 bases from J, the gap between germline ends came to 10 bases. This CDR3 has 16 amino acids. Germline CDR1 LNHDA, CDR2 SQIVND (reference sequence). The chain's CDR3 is CASSIDSYLSTDTQYF. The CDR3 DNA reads TGTGCCAGTAGTATAGACAGTTACCTTAGCACAGATACGCAGTATTTT.

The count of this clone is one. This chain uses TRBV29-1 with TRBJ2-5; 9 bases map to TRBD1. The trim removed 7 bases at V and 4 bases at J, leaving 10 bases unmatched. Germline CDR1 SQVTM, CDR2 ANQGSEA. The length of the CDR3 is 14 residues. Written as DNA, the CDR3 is TGCAGCGCCCCGACAGGGGGGTCGTTAGAGACCCAGTACTTC. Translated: CSAPTGGSLETQYF.

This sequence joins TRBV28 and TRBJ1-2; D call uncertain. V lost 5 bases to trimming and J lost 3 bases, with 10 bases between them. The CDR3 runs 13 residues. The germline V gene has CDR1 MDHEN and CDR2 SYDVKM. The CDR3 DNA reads TGTGCCAGCAGTCTTCCCACGGACTATGGCTACACCTTC. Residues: CASSLPTDYGYTF.

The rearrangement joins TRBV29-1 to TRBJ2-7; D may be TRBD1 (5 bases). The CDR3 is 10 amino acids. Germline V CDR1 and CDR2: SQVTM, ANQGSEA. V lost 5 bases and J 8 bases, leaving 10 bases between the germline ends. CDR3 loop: CSVIQEQQYF. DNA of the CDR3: TGCAGCGTTATACAGGAGCAGCAGTACTTC.

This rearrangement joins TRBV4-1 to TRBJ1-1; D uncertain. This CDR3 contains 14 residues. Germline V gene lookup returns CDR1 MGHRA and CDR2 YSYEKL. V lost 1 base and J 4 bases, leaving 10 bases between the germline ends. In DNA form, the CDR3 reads TGCGCCAGCAGCCAAGTCGAGGGAGGCACTGAAGCTTTCTTT. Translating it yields CASSQVEGGTEAFF.

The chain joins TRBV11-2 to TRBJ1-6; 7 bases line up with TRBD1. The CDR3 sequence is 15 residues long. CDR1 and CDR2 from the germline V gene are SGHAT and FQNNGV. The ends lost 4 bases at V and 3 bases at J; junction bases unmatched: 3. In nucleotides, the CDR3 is TGTGCCAGCAGCTCGGGACAGCACTATAATTCACCCCTCCACTTT. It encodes CASSSGQHYNSPLHF.

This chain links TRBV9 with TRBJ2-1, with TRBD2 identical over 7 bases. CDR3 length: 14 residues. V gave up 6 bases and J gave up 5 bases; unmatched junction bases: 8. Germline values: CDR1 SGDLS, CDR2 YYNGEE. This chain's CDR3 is CASTGLGKNNEQFF. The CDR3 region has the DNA TGTGCCAGCACAGGACTAGGGAAGAACAATGAGCAGTTCTTC. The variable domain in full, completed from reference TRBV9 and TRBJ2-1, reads DSGVTQTPKHLITATGQRVTLRCSPRSGDLSVYWYQQSLDQGLQFLIQYYNGEERAKGNILERFSAQQFPDLHSELNLSSLELGDSALYFCASTGLGKNNEQFFGPGTRLTVL.

CDR3 protein: CASSLFPSRGGRETQYF. The CDR3 nucleotides read TGTGCCAGCAGCTTATTCCCTTCACGGGGGGGCCGAGAGACCCAGTACTTC. The rearrangement uses TRBV11-2 and TRBJ2-5, with 8 bases that match TRBD2. This CDR3 region has 17 residues. Unmatched junction bases numbered 12, after V lost 2 bases and J lost 4 bases. Germline V gene lookup returns CDR1 SGHAT and CDR2 FQNNGV.

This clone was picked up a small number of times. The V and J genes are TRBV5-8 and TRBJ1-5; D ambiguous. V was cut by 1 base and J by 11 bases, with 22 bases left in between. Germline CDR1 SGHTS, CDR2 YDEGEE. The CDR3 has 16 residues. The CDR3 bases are TGTGCCAGCAGCTTGAGTGGACGGGAGCCAATTTGGTCCCAGCATTTT. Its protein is CASSLSGREPIWSQHF.

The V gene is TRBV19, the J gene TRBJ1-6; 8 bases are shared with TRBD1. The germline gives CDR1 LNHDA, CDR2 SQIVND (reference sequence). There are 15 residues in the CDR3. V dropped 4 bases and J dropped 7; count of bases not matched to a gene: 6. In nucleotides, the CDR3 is TGTGCCAGTAGTACCGGGACAGGACGGAATTCACCCCTCCACTTT. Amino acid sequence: CASSTGTGRNSPLHF. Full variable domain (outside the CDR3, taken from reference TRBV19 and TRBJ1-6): DGGITQSPKYLFRKEGQNVTLSCEQNLNHDAMYWYRQDPGQGLRLIYYSQIVNDFQKGDIAEGYSVSREKKESFPLTVTSAQKNPTAFYLCASSTGTGRNSPLHFGNGTRLTVT.

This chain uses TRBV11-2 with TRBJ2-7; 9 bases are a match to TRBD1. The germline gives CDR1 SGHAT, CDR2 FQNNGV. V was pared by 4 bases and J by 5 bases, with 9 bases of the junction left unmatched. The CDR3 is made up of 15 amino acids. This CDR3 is CASSSRPGTGNEQYF. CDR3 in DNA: TGTGCCAGCAGCTCCAGACCCGGGACAGGGAACGAGCAGTACTTC.

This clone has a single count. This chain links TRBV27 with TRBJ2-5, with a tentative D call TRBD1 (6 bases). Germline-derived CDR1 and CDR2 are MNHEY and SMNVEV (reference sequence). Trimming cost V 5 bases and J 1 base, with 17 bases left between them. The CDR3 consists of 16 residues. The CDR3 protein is CASSGKLGQIQETQYF. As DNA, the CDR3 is TGTGCCAGCAGTGGAAAACTCGGACAGATCCAAGAGACCCAGTACTTC.

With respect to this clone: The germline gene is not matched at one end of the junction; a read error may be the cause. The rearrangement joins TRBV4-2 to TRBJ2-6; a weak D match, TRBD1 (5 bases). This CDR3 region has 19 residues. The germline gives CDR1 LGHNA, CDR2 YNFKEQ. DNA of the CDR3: TGTGCCAGCACCTTTAATAGTAAGGCCAACCGCTCTGGGGCCAACGGCCTGACTTTC. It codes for CASTFNSKANRSGANGLTF.

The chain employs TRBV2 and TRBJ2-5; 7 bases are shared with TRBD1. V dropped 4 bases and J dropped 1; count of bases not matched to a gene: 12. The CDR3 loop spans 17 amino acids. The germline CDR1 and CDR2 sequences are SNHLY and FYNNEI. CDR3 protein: CASSGPSWDSFQETQYF. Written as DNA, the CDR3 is TGTGCCAGCAGTGGGCCCTCCTGGGACAGCTTCCAAGAGACCCAGTACTTC. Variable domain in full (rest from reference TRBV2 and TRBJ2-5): EPEVTQTPSHQVTQMGQEVILRCVPISNHLYFYWYRQILGQKVEFLVSFYNNEISEKSEIFDDQFSVERPDGSNFTLKIRSTKLEDSAMYFCASSGPSWDSFQETQYFGPGTRLLVL.

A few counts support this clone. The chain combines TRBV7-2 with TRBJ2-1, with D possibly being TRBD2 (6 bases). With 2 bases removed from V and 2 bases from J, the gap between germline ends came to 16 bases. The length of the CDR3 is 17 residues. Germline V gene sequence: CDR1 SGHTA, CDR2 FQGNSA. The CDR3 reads CASSLSARAGTYNEQFF. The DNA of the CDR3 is TGTGCCAGCAGCTTATCGGCGAGAGCGGGCACCTACAATGAGCAGTTCTTC.

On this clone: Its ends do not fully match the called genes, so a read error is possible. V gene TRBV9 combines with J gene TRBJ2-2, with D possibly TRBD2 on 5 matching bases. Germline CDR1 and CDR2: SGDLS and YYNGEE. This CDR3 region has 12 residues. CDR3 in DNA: TGTGCCAGCAGCGTAGTCCCCGGGGAGCTGCTTTTT. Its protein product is CASSVVPGELLF.

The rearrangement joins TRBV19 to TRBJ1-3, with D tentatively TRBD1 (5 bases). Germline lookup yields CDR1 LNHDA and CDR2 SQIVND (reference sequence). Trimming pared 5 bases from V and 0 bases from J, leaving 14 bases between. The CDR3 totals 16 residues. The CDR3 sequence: CASSPPGARSGNTIYF. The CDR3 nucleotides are TGTGCCAGTAGTCCGCCTGGGGCCCGCTCTGGAAACACCATATATTTT.

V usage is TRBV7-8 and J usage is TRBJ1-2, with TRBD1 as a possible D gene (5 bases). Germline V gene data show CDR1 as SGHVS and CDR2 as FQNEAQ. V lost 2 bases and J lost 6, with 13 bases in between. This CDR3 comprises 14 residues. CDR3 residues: CASSLITGENGYTF. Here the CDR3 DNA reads TGTGCCAGCAGCTTAATCACAGGAGAGAATGGCTACACCTTC.

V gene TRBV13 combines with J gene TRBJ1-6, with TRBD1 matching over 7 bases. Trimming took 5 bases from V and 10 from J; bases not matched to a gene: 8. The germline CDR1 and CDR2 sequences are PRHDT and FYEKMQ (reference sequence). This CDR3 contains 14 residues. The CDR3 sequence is CASSLKTGNSPLHF. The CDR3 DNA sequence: TGTGCCAGCAGCCTAAAGACAGGGAACTCACCCCTCCACTTT. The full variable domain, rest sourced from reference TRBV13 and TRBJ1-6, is AAGVIQSPRHLIKEKRETATLKCYPIPRHDTVYWYQQGPGQDPQFLISFYEKMQSDKGSIPDRFSAQQFSDYHSELNMSSLELGDSALYFCASSLKTGNSPLHFGNGTRLTVT.

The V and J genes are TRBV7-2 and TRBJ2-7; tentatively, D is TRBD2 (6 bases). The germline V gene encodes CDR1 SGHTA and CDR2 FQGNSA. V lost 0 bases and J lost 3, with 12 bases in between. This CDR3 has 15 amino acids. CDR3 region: CASSLARRVIYEQYF. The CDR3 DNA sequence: TGTGCCAGCAGCTTAGCGCGGAGGGTTATCTACGAGCAGTACTTC.

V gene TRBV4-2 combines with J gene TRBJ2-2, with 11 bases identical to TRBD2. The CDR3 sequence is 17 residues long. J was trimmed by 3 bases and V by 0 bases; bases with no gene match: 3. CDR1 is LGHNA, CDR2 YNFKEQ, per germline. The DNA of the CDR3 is TGTGCCAGCAGCCAAGAACTAGCGGGGGCCTACACCGGGGAGCTGTTTTTT. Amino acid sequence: CASSQELAGAYTGELFF.

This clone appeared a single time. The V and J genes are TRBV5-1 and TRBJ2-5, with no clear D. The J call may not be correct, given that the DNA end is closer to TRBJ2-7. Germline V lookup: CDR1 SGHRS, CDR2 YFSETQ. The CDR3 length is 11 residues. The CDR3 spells CASSFDYEQYF. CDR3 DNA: TGCGCCAGCAGCTTCGACTACGAGCAGTACTTC.

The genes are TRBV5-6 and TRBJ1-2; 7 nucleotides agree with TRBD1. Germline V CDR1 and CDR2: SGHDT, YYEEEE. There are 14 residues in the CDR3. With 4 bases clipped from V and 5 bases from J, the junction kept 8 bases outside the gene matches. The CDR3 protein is CASSATGYRYGYTF. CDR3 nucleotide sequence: TGTGCCAGCAGCGCGACAGGGTACAGATATGGCTACACCTTC.